This T cell receptor (beta chain) was found in a study of cytomegalovirus exposure and HLA in healthy donors. Findings and caveats of the study: There were some V segments, including TRBV6-2 and TRBV6-3, excluded as indistinguishable.

Comment on this clone: What it binds is unknown.

The study ran its PCR with 60 Vbeta and 13 Jbeta primers. Assay used: immunoSEQ multiplex PCR; TCRdb lists only in-frame clones, some missing. The profile covers 150,000 to 200,000 clones, with just over 70% appearing a single time and 4% to 5% taken by the ten largest. CDR3 length equals 15 residues. From germline, CDR1 is SGHTA and CDR2 FQGNSA. V shed 0 bases and J 9 bases; nucleotides not matched to a gene: 8. This receptor was taken from a man aged 18 to 29 in good health and CMV-seropositive. The sequenced sample was PBMCs. The genes are TRBV7-2 and TRBJ2-3, with 8 bases that match TRBD1. This CDR3 reads CASSLALAGGVTQYF. CDR3 nucleotides: TGTGCCAGCAGCTTAGCCCTAGCAGGGGGCGTAACGCAGTATTTT.